A selection of T cell receptor beta chains follows, all from one sample in a study of early T cells in non-severe SARS-CoV-2 infection. Using its own MiXCR run on the 5' RACE reads, TCRdb lists one record per CDR3 protein. The table shows approximately 110,000 distinct CDR3 sequences, with about 15% occurring only once. The material sequenced was whole blood. The receptors here all came from an adult who was a healthcare worker with PCR-confirmed SARS-CoV-2 infection or an uninfected control (not recorded which). Each CDR3 is given with its conserved first and last residue. D genes are given only for firm matches. Size is omitted from some rows. Given values are once, few, many or a class for expanded clones.

V gene	D gene	J gene	clone size	CDR3 protein	CDR3 DNA
TRBV5-1	NA	TRBJ2-1	NA	CASSLARGALGEQFF	TGCGCCAGCAGCTTGGCCCGGGGGGCCTTAGGGGAGCAGTTCTTC
TRBV4-2	NA	TRBJ1-5	few	CASSQESGYNQPQHF	TGTGCCAGCAGCCAAGAAAGTGGTTACAATCAGCCCCAGCATTTT
TRBV29-1	NA	TRBJ2-5	few	CSVLAGGETQYF	TGCAGCGTTCTCGCGGGTGGAGAGACCCAGTACTTC
TRBV5-1	NA	TRBJ1-2	few	CASSLGQVTLNGYTF	TGCGCCAGCAGCTTGGGACAGGTGACGCTTAATGGCTACACCTTC
TRBV20-1	TRBD2	TRBJ2-1	NA	CSAHLRGGIRNEQFF	TGCAGTGCCCACCTTCGGGGGGGGATTAGGAATGAGCAGTTCTTC
TRBV7-2	TRBD2	TRBJ2-3	NA	CASSPNPPGLITDTQYF	TGTGCCAGCAGCCCCAACCCTCCGGGACTAATCACAGATACGCAGTATTTT
TRBV7-3	TRBD2	TRBJ2-7	few	CASSFYSSGRSYEQYF	TGTGCCAGCAGCTTCTATTCTAGCGGGCGCTCCTACGAGCAGTACTTC
TRBV6-6	NA	TRBJ1-1	few	CASSPGGGWEAFF	TGTGCCAGCAGTCCCGGGGGCGGCTGGGAAGCTTTCTTT
TRBV9	NA	TRBJ2-2	many	CASSVGTSAGELFF	TGTGCCAGCAGCGTAGGGACATCGGCCGGGGAGCTGTTTTTT
TRBV3-1	TRBD1	TRBJ1-1	NA	CASSFRDRGTEAFF	TGTGCCAGCAGCTTCCGGGACAGGGGCACTGAAGCTTTCTTT
TRBV12-3/TRBV12-4	TRBD2	TRBJ2-5	NA	CASGWRGNQETQYF	TGTGCCTCAGGGTGGCGGGGGAACCAAGAGACCCAGTACTTC
TRBV7-6	NA	TRBJ1-1	few	CASSMWVTAEAFF	TGTGCCAGCAGCATGTGGGTGACTGCTGAAGCTTTCTTT
TRBV6-2/TRBV6-3	NA	TRBJ1-1	few	CASSFVRGEAFF	TGTGCCAGCAGTTTCGTAAGGGGAGAAGCTTTCTTT
TRBV3-1	NA	TRBJ2-6	NA	CASSRSGGLSGANVLTF	TGTGCCAGCAGCCGTTCCGGGGGCCTATCAGGGGCCAACGTCCTGACTTTC
TRBV7-8	NA	TRBJ2-1	few	CASSLRQGQDYNEQFF	TGTGCCAGCAGCTTAAGGCAGGGCCAGGATTACAATGAGCAGTTCTTC
TRBV29-1	TRBD2	TRBJ2-7	many	CSVDPSGVGEQYF	TGCAGCGTTGATCCTAGCGGGGTGGGCGAGCAGTACTTC
TRBV19	TRBD2	TRBJ2-1	NA	CATQSSGGAWYEQFF	TGTGCCACCCAATCTAGCGGGGGGGCCTGGTATGAGCAGTTCTTC
TRBV2	NA	TRBJ2-3	NA	CASLRTDTQYF	TGTGCCAGCTTACGCACAGATACGCAGTATTTT
TRBV19	NA	TRBJ2-2	NA	CASSTPPWGRPNTGELFF	TGTGCCAGTAGTACGCCCCCGTGGGGGCGCCCGAACACCGGGGAGCTGTTTTTT
TRBV30	TRBD1	TRBJ1-6	NA	CAWMSSGTGGSPLHF	TGTGCCTGGATGAGCTCCGGGACAGGGGGATCACCCCTCCACTTT
TRBV28	TRBD2	TRBJ2-7	NA	CASSRAGGPSYEQYF	TGTGCCAGCAGTCGCGCGGGGGGGCCCTCCTACGAGCAGTACTTC
TRBV6-6	NA	TRBJ2-2	NA	CASSYSLDRELFF	TGTGCCAGCAGTTACTCGCTGGACAGGGAGCTGTTTTTT
TRBV20-1	TRBD2	TRBJ2-1	few	CSARQIIGSGGRDKYNEQFF	TGCAGTGCTAGACAAATAATCGGGAGCGGGGGCCGGGATAAATACAATGAGCAGTTCTTC
TRBV3-1	NA	TRBJ1-5	few	CASSGPLNQPQHF	TGTGCCAGCTCCGGACCCCTAAATCAGCCCCAGCATTTT
TRBV6-2/TRBV6-3	NA	TRBJ2-2	NA	CASSSGQVAGELFF	TGTGCCAGCAGTTCTGGGCAGGTCGCCGGGGAGCTGTTTTTT
TRBV3-1	TRBD1	TRBJ2-2	NA	CASSPRTGTGELFF	TGTGCCAGCAGCCCCAGGACAGGCACCGGGGAGCTGTTTTTT
TRBV7-9	NA	TRBJ2-1	NA	CASSSTGPVYNEQFF	TGTGCCAGCAGCTCTACAGGGCCCGTCTACAATGAGCAGTTCTTC